Presented here are 20 T cell receptor beta chains from one specimen sequenced in a study of blood T cells in healthy people across ages (dated by TCRdb to the mid-2010s). Library prep was done by 5' RACE. Sequenced on an Illumina HiSeq 2500. A second PCR of about 6 to 11 cycles was run with a J-beta primer mix and a sample-barcoded 5' primer. TCRdb trimmed the raw reads at Q25, called clones with MiXCR and kept productive beta chains. Under each unique CDR3 protein, matching rows form one entry showing the most common genes and DNA. The sample table records 700,000 to 950,000 distinct CDR3 sequences; 40% to 45% of these occur just once. The ten top clones hold 20% to 25% of the sample. The sample was blood. These receptor sequences come from a woman between 55 and 75 years old in good health.

This clonotype counts as medium-sized. This may be a read error, as it is one base from a much larger clone. The chain couples TRBV27 to TRBJ2-5; D possibly corresponds to TRBD1 (5 bases). The CDR3 loop spans 15 amino acids. With 4 bases removed from V and 5 bases from J, the gap between germline ends came to 17 bases. Germline V gene sequence: CDR1 MNHEY, CDR2 SMNVEV (reference sequence). CDR3 coding DNA: TGTGCCAGCAGTTACTCGGTAGGGAACAGGGAGACCCAGTACTTC. Translating it yields CASSYSVGNRETQYF.

To note about this clonotype: Mismatch with germline at one junction end may stem from a read error. The chain recombines TRBV28 with TRBJ2-4, with D possibly TRBD1 on 5 matching bases. CDR1 MDHEN and CDR2 SYDVKM come from the germline V gene. The CDR3 is 13 amino acids. CDR3 nucleotide sequence: TGTGCCAGCAATTTAAGGCAGGGCGGAGAGCAGTACTTC. Translated, it gives CASNLRQGGEQYF.

The chain links TRBV7-2 to TRBJ1-2; 8 nucleotides line up with TRBD1. V lost 4 bases, J lost 4 bases, and 5 bases stayed unmatched. The CDR3 spans 14 residues. Germline CDR1 and CDR2: SGHTA and FQGNSA. The CDR3 DNA follows: TGTGCCAGCAGCTCTCAGGGGGCCCTCTATGGCTACACCTTC. Its translation is CASSSQGALYGYTF.

The CDR3 nucleotides read TGTGCCAGCAGTTTTCGAGCGGGGGAACACAATGAGCAGTTCTTC. It encodes CASSFRAGEHNEQFF. The rearrangement joins TRBV12-3 or TRBV12-4 to TRBJ2-1; the match to TRBD2 covers 8 bases. Germline trimming cut 3 bases from V and 5 bases from J; bases unmatched to any gene: 6. The CDR3 extends over 15 amino acids.

V is TRBV7-2 and J is TRBJ2-4, with D possibly called TRBD1 or TRBD2 (5 bases each). This CDR3 is 14 amino acids long. Germline CDR1 and CDR2: SGHTA and FQGNSA. V lost 6 bases and J 6 bases, leaving 15 bases between the germline ends. The CDR3 region has the DNA TGTGCCAGCAGGAAAACGCTTGGGACAAACATTCAGTACTTC. Its translation: CASRKTLGTNIQYF.

This clonotype was seen a handful of times. The chain carries TRBV7-3 and TRBJ2-1; D tentatively reads TRBD1 or TRBD2 (5 bases each). The CDR3 contains 15 residues. Germline V lookup: CDR1 SGHTA, CDR2 FQGTGA. Trimming left V 2 bases short and J 7 bases short, with 15 bases between. This CDR3 reads CASSLGGIDTNEQFF. The CDR3 nucleotides are TGTGCCAGCAGCTTAGGGGGAATCGATACAAATGAGCAGTTCTTC.

V gene TRBV28 combines with J gene TRBJ1-1, with a tentative D call TRBD1 (5 bases). The length of the CDR3 is 14 residues. Trimming pared 2 bases from V and 1 base from J, leaving 8 bases between. In germline, CDR1 is MDHEN, CDR2 SYDVKM. Here the CDR3 reads CASSLPDRNTEAFF. CDR3 bases: TGTGCCAGCAGTTTACCCGACAGGAACACTGAAGCTTTCTTT.

This clonotype was seen many times. The rearrangement uses TRBV4-2 and TRBJ2-7; TRBD2 aligns across 9 bases. This CDR3 has 12 residues. The junction had 4 bases not matched to a gene; V was cut back by 11 bases and J by 2 bases. The germline V gene has CDR1 LGHNA and CDR2 YNFKEQ. For the CDR3, the DNA is TGTGCCTCAGCGGGAGGCCCCTACGAGCAGTACTTC. It codes for CASAGGPYEQYF.

In its sample, this clonotype was seen a few times. This chain connects TRBV7-9 to TRBJ1-2; no clear D. Per germline, CDR1 SEHNR and CDR2 FQNEAQ (reference sequence). Trimming pared 11 bases from V and 0 bases from J, leaving 16 bases between. The CDR3 runs to 14 residues. As DNA, the CDR3 is TGTGCCCCAACCCGGACGCCTGCTAACTATGGCTACACCTTC. Amino acids: CAPTRTPANYGYTF.

The chain uses TRBV20-1 and TRBJ2-1, with TRBD2 matching over 8 bases. Germline assignment: CDR1 DFQATT and CDR2 SNEGSKA (reference sequence). This CDR3 is 15 amino acids long. With V trimmed by 3 bases and J by 6 bases, 10 bases remained unmatched. The CDR3 here is CSASPSGRLGNEQFF. The CDR3 DNA reads as TGCAGTGCTAGCCCTAGCGGGCGGTTGGGCAATGAGCAGTTCTTC.

This clonotype has a single count. J is TRBJ2-7 and V is TRBV2; 8 nucleotides align to TRBD2. The germline CDR1 and CDR2 sequences are SNHLY and FYNNEI. V shed 9 bases and J 7 bases; nucleotides not matched to a gene: 14. The CDR3 length is 14 residues. The CDR3 protein is CARLRGGRDNEQYF. CDR3 DNA sequence: TGTGCCAGACTCCGGGGGGGCCGAGACAATGAGCAGTACTTC.

This clonotype was observed a handful of times. The V call is TRBV6-2 or TRBV6-3, the J call TRBJ2-4; D unresolved. V shed 2 bases and J shed 10 bases, with 9 bases lying between them. The CDR3 totals 12 residues. The V gene's germline CDR1 is MNHEY and CDR2 SVGEGT. CDR3 bases: TGTGCCAGCAGTTACACCGACCAGATTCAGTACTTC. This codes for CASSYTDQIQYF.

The chain recombines TRBV18 with TRBJ2-6, with 8 positions matching TRBD1. The germline V gene has CDR1 KGHSH and CDR2 LQKENI. Trimming removed 0 bases from V and 9 bases from J; junction bases left unmatched: 4. The CDR3 runs to 15 residues. Here the CDR3 reads CASSPPGQELNVLTF. The CDR3 DNA is TGTGCCAGCTCACCACCGGGACAGGAGCTCAACGTCCTGACTTTC.

The chain carries TRBV13 and TRBJ1-1; TRBD1 aligns across 10 bases. Per germline, CDR1 PRHDT and CDR2 FYEKMQ (reference sequence). CDR3 length equals 16 residues. Trimming at V came to 4 bases and at J to 0 bases, leaving 5 bases not matched to a gene. CDR3 in amino acids: CASSSDRGLLNTEAFF. The CDR3 nucleotides are TGTGCCAGCAGCTCAGACAGGGGGCTTTTGAACACTGAAGCTTTCTTT.

Written as DNA, the CDR3 is TGTGCCACCAGTTCCGGACTAGCGGGAGGGCCTACCACAGATACGCAGTATTTT. It translates to CATSSGLAGGPTTDTQYF. J is TRBJ2-3 and V is TRBV15, with TRBD2 identical over 15 bases. Germline V gene data show CDR1 as LNHNV and CDR2 as YYDKDF (reference sequence). CDR3 length: 18 residues. V lost 6 bases to trimming and J lost 2 bases; unmatched junction nucleotides: 9.

This clonotype was observed at least ten times. The DNA of the CDR3 is TGTGCCAGCAGTGCCCTGACTAGCGGGGCCTACAATGAGCAGTTCTTC. This sequence encodes CASSALTSGAYNEQFF. The V call is TRBV25-1, the J call TRBJ2-1; 11 bases fit TRBD2. V trimming: 4 bases; J trimming: 2 bases; junction bases outside the gene matches: 4. The CDR3 runs 16 residues. Germline values: CDR1 MGHDK, CDR2 SYGVNS.

As to this clonotype: One end of the junction varies from germline; a read error may be responsible. The chain joins TRBV20-1 to TRBJ2-1, with TRBD2 matching 7 bases. The CDR3 runs to 12 residues. The germline gives CDR1 DFQATT, CDR2 SNEGSKA (reference sequence). CDR3 DNA: TGCAGCGCTAGGGGCGGGAGTAGTGAGCGGTTCTTC. Translating it yields CSARGGSSERFF.

The CDR3 reads CSARDTSGRQETQYF. In nucleotides, the CDR3 is TGCAGTGCTAGAGACACTAGCGGGAGGCAAGAGACCCAGTACTTC. V and J are TRBV20-1 and TRBJ2-5; 12 bases are a match to TRBD2. Germline CDR1 is DFQATT and CDR2 is SNEGSKA (reference sequence). Unmatched junction bases numbered 1, after V lost 0 bases and J lost 2 bases. CDR3 length: 15 residues.

The chain carries TRBV3-1 and TRBJ1-2; D is uncertain. Deletions cut 3 bases from V and 0 bases from J, with 8 bases between. CDR1 and CDR2 (germline): LGHDT, YNNKEL (reference sequence). The CDR3 spans 14 residues. The CDR3 loop is CASSHKGSNYGYTF. Written as DNA, the CDR3 is TGTGCCAGCAGCCATAAGGGATCTAACTATGGCTACACCTTC.

This clonotype was seen only a few times. The chain uses TRBV18 and TRBJ1-1; no clear D. The CDR3 extends over 14 amino acids. Trimming removed 0 bases at V and 0 bases at J, with 5 bases between. The germline V gene has CDR1 KGHSH and CDR2 LQKENI. The CDR3 DNA sequence: TGTGCCAGCTCACCACCGTCAGTGAACACTGAAGCTTTCTTT. As protein: CASSPPSVNTEAFF.